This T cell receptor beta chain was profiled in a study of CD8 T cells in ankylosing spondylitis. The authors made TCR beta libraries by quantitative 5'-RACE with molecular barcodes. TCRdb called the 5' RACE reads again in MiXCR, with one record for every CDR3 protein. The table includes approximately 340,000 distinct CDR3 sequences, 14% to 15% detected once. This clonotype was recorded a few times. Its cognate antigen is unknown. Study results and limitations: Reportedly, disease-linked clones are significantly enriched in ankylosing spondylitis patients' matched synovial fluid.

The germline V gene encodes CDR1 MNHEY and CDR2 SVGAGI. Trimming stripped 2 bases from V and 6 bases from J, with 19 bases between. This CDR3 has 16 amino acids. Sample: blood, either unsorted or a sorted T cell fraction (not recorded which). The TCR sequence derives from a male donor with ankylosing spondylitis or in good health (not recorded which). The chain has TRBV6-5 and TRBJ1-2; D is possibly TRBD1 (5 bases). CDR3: CASSYLHGASTDGYTF. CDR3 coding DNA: TGTGCCAGCAGTTACCTCCACGGGGCCTCCACGGATGGCTACACCTTC.